This T cell receptor beta chain is from a study of T cell responses to AZD1222 COVID-19 vaccine. Study-wide points: Donors, mostly white British, included more females; clonal diversity was possibly underestimated. Spike-specific TCR repertoires showed rising breadth and depth after two AZD1222 doses. The CD4 TCRs associated with vaccination extended across spike and predominated at 160-218 and 743-854.

Produced via immunoSEQ multiplex PCR; TCRdb's table is partial and in-frame only. Among about 110,000 clones listed, around nine tenths were seen once. Turning to this clone: Its antigen is undetermined.

The study pooled second doses at about 4 or about 12 weeks. Germline V gene data show CDR1 as SGHAT and CDR2 as FQNNGV. Unmatched junction bases numbered 4, after V lost 0 bases and J lost 5 bases. The CDR3 is made up of 15 amino acids. V usage is TRBV11-2 and J usage is TRBJ2-3; TRBD1 matches at 8 bases. This TCR derives from an adult who received the AZD1222 COVID-19 vaccine. Here the sequenced sample was peripheral blood, taken 28 days after the second AZD1222 dose. CDR3 amino acids: CASSLDLRGQDTQYF. The DNA of the CDR3 is TGTGCCAGCAGCTTAGACCTCAGGGGGCAAGATACGCAGTATTTT.